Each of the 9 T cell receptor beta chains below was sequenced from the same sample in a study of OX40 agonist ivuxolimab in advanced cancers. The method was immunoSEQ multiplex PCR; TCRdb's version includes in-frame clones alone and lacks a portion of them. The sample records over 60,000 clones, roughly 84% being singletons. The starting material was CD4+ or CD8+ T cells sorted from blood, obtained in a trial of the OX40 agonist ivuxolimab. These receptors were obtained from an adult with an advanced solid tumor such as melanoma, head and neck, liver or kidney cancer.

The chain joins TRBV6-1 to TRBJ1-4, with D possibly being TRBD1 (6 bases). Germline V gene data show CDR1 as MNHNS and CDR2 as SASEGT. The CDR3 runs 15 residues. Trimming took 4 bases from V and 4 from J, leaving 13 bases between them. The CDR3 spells CASSASQGFNEKLFF. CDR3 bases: TGTGCCAGCAGTGCCTCACAGGGTTTTAATGAAAAACTGTTTTTT.

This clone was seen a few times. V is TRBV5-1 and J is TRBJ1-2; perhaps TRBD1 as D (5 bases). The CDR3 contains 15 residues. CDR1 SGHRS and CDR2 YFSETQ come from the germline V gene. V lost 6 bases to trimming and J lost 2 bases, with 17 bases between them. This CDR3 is CASKESQGGNYGYTF. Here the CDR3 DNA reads TGCGCCAGCAAGGAATCTCAGGGCGGGAACTATGGCTACACCTTC.

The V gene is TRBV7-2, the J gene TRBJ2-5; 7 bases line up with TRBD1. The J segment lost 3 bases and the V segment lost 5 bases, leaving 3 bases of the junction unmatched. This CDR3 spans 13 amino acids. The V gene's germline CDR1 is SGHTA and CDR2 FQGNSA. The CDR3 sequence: CASSRQGEETQYF. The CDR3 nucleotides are TGTGCCAGCAGCCGCCAGGGGGAAGAGACCCAGTACTTC. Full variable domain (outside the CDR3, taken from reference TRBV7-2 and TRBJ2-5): GAGVSQSPSNKVTEKGKDVELRCDPISGHTALYWYRQSLGQGLEFLIYFQGNSAPDKSGLPSDRFSAERTGGSVSTLTIQRTQQEDSAVYLCASSRQGEETQYFGPGTRLLVL.

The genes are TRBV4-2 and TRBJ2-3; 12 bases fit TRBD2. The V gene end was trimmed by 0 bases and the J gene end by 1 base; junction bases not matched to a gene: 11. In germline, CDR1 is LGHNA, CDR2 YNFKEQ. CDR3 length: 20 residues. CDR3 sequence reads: CASSQDTSGGLKRGTDTQYF. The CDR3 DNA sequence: TGTGCCAGCAGCCAAGACACTAGCGGGGGGCTAAAAAGAGGCACAGATACGCAGTATTTT.

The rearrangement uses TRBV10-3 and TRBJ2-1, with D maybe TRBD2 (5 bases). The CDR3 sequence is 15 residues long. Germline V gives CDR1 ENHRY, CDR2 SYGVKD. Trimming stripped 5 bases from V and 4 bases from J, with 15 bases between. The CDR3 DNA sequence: TGTGCCATCAGTCCGGGATTGATGAGGTACAATGAGCAGTTCTTC. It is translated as CAISPGLMRYNEQFF.

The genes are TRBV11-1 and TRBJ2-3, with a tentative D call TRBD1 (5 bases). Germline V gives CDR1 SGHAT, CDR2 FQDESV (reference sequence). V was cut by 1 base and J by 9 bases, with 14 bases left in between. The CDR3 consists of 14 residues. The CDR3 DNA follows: TGTGCCAGCAGCTTAGGGCAGGGCCTTGGGACGCAGTATTTT. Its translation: CASSLGQGLGTQYF.

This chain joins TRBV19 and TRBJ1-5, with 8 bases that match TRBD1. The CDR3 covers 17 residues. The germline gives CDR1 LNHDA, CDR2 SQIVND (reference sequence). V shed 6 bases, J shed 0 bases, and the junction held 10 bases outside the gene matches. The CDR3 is CASRGTTGEYSNQPQHF. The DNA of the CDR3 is TGTGCCAGTAGAGGGACGACAGGGGAATATAGCAATCAGCCCCAGCATTTT.

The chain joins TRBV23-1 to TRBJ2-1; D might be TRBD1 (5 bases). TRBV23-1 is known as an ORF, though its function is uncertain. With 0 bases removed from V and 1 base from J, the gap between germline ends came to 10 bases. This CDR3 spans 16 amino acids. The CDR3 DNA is TGCGCCAGCAGTCAATCGGGCAGGGAATCCTACAATGAGCAGTTCTTC. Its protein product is CASSQSGRESYNEQFF.

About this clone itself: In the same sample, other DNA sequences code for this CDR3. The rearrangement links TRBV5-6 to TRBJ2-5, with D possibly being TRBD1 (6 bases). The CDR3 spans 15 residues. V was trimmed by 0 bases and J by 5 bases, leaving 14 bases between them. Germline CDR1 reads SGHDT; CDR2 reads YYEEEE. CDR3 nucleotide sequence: TGTGCCAGCAGCTTGGTTGGCAGGGGCAGCGAGACCCAGTACTTC. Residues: CASSLVGRGSETQYF.